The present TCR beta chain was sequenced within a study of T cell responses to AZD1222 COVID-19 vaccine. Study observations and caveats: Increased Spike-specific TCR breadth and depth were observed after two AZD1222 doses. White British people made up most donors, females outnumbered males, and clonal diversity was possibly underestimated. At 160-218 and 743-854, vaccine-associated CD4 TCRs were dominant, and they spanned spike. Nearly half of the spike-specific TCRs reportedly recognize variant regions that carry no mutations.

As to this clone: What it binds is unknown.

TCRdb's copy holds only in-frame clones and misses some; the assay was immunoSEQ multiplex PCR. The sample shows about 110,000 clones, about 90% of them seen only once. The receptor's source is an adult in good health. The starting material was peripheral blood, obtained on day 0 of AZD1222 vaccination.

CDR3 residues: CATSRDRSSGSSYEQFF. The CDR3 region has the DNA TGTGCCACCAGCAGAGATAGAAGTAGCGGGAGTAGCTATGAGCAGTTCTTC. The gene calls are TRBV15 and TRBJ2-1, with 9 positions matching TRBD2. Germline CDR1 LNHNV, CDR2 YYDKDF (reference sequence). The CDR3 sequence is 17 residues long. V was clipped by 0 bases and J by 8 bases; unmatched bases: 11.